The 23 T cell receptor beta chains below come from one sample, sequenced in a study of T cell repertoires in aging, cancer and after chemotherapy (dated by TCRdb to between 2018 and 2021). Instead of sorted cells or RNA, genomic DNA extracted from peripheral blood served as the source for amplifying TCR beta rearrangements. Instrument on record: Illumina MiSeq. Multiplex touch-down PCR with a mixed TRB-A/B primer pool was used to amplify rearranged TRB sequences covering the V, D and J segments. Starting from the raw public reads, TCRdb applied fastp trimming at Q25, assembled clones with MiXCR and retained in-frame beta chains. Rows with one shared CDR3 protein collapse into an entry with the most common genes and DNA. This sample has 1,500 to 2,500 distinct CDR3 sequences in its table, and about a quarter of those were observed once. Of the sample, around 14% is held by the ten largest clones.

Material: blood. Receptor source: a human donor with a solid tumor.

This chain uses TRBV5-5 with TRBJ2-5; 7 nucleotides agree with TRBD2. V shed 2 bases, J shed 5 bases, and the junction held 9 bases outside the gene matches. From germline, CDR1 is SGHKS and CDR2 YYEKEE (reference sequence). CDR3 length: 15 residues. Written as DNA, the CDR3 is TGTGCCAGCAGCTTAGCGGCGGGGAGGGGCGAGACCCAGTACTTC. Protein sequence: CASSLAAGRGETQYF.

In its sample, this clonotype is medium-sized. For the CDR3, the DNA is TGTGCCAGCAGCTACAGGAATAGCAATCAGCCCCAGCATTTT. This encodes CASSYRNSNQPQHF. J is TRBJ1-5 and V is TRBV6-5, with D possibly being TRBD1 (5 bases). The CDR3 runs 14 residues. Trimming took 6 bases from V and 0 from J, leaving 9 bases between them. Germline V gives CDR1 MNHEY, CDR2 SVGAGI.

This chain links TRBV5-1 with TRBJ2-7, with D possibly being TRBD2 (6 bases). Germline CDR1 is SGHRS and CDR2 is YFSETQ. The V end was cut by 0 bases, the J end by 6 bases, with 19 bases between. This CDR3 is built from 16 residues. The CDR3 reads CASSLVFGSKEGEQYF. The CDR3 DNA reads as TGCGCCAGCAGCTTGGTCTTTGGCTCTAAGGAGGGCGAGCAGTACTTC.

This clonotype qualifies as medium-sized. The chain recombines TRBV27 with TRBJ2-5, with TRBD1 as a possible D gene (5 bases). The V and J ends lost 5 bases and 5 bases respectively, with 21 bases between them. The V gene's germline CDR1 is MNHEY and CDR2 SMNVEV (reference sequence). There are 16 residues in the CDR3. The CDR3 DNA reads TGTGCCAGCAGTAACGGTTTGACAGTCTCAGGGGAGACCCAGTACTTC. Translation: CASSNGLTVSGETQYF.

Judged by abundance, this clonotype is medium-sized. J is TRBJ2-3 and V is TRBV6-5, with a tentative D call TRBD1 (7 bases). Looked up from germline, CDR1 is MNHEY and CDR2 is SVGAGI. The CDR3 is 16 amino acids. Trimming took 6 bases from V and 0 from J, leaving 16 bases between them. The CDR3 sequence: CASSPRGVRSTDTQYF. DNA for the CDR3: TGTGCCAGCAGCCCCAGGGGGGTCCGTAGCACAGATACGCAGTATTTT.

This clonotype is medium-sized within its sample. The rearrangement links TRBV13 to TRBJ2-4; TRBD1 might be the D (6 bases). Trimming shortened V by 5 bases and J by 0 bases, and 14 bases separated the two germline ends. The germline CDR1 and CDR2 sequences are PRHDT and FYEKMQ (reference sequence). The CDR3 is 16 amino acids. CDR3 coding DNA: TGTGCCAGCAGCCCCGACAGGCTTGGAGCCAAAAACATTCAGTACTTC. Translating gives CASSPDRLGAKNIQYF.

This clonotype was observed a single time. This CDR3 reads CASTSGLAGDLYEQYF. Here the CDR3 DNA reads TGTGCCAGCACGTCCGGACTAGCGGGGGACCTCTACGAGCAGTACTTC. This chain links TRBV6-2 or TRBV6-3 with TRBJ2-7; the match to TRBD2 covers 13 bases. This CDR3 has 16 residues. Losses at the gene ends were 7 bases for V and 3 bases for J; bases not matched to a gene: 9. Germline CDR1 is MNHEY and CDR2 is SVGEGT.

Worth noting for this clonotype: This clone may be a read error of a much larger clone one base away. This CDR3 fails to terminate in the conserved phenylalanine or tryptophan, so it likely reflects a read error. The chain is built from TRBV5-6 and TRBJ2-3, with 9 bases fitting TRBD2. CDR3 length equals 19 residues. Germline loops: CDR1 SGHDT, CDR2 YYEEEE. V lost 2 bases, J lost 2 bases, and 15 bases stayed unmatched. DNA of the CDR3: TGTGCCAGCAGCTTAGGTCCCTGGAGTAGCGGGGGACCCACAGATACGCAGTATTAT. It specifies CASSLGPWSSGGPTDTQYY.

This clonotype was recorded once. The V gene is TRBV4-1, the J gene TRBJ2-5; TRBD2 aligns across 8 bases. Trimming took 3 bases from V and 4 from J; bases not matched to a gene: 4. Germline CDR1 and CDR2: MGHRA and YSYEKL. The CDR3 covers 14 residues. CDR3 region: CASSQGLVGETQYF. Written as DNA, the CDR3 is TGCGCCAGCAGCCAGGGACTAGTGGGAGAGACCCAGTACTTC.

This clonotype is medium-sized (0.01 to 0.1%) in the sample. CDR3 DNA: TGTGCCAGCAGGGACCAAGAGACCCAGTACTTC. Its translation is CASRDQETQYF. This chain links TRBV7-9 with TRBJ2-5; no firm D call. Trimming shortened V by 6 bases and J by 0 bases, and 2 bases separated the two germline ends. Per the germline V gene, CDR1 is SEHNR and CDR2 is FQNEAQ (reference sequence). The CDR3 loop spans 11 amino acids.

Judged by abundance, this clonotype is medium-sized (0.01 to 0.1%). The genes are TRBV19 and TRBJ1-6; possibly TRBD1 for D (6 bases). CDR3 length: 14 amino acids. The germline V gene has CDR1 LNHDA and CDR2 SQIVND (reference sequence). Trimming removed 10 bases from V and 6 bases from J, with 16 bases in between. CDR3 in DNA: TGTGCCACAGGGGCCGGGACTGGTAATTCACCCCTCCACTTT. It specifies CATGAGTGNSPLHF.

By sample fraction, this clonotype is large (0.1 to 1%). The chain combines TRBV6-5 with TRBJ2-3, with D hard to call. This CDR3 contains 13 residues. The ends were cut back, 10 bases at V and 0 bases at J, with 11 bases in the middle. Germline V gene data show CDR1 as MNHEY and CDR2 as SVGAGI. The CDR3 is CATPKGSTDTQYF. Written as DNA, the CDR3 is TGTGCCACGCCGAAGGGAAGCACAGATACGCAGTATTTT.

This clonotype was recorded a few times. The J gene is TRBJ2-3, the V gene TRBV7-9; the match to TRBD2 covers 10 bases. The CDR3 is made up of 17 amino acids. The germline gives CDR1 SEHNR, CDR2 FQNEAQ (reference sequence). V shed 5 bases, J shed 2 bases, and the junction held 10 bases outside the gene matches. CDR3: CASSTRGLAGVTDTQYF. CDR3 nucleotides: TGTGCCAGCAGCACAAGAGGGCTAGCGGGGGTCACAGATACGCAGTATTTT.

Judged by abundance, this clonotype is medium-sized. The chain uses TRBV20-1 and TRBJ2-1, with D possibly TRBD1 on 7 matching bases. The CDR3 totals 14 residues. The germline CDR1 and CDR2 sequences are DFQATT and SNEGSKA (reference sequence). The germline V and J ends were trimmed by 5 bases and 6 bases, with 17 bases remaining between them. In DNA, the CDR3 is TGCAGTGCTGGACTAACACAGGGGATCAATGAGCAGTTCTTC. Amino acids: CSAGLTQGINEQFF.

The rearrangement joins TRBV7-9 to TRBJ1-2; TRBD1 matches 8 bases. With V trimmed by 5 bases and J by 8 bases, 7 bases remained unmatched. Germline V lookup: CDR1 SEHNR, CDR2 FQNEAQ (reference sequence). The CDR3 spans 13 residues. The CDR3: CASSPQGARGYTF. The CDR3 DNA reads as TGTGCCAGCAGCCCGCAGGGGGCGCGGGGCTACACCTTC.

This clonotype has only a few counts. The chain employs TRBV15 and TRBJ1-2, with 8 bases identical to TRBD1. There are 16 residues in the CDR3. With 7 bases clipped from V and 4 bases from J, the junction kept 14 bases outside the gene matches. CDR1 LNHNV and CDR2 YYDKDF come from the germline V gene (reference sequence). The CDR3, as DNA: TGTGCCACCAAGGGGGGGGCATCCAGGGGGCCCTATGGCTACACCTTC. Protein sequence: CATKGGASRGPYGYTF.

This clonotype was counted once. In DNA, the CDR3 is TGTGCCAGCAGTTCCGGGACTAGCGGGGGTGCAGATACGCAGTATTTT. Protein product: CASSSGTSGGADTQYF. The J gene is TRBJ2-3, the V gene TRBV6-5; 14 nucleotides match TRBD2. There are 16 residues in the CDR3. J lost 4 bases, V lost 4 bases, and 4 bases had no gene match. CDR1 is MNHEY, CDR2 SVGAGI, per germline.

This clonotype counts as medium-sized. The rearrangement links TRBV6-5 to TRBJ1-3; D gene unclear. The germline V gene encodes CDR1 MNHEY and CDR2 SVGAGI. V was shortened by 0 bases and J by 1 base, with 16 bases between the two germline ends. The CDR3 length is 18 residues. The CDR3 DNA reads TGTGCCAGCAGTTACTCGACTTGGTTGACACTTTCTGGAAACACCATATATTTT. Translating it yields CASSYSTWLTLSGNTIYF.

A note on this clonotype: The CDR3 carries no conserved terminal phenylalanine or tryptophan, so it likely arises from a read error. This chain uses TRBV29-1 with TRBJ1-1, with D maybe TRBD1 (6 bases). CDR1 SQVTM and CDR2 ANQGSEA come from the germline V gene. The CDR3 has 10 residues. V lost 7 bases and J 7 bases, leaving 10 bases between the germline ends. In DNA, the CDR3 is TGCAGCGGTGGGGGCGGTGAAGCTTTCGTT. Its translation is CSGGGGEAFV.

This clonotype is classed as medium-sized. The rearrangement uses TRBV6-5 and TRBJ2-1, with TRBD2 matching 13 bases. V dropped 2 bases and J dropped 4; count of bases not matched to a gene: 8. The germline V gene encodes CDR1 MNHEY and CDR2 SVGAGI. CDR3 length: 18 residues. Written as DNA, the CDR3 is TGTGCCAGCAGTTACGCATGGACTAGCGGGGGAAAATACAATGAGCAGTTCTTC. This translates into CASSYAWTSGGKYNEQFF.

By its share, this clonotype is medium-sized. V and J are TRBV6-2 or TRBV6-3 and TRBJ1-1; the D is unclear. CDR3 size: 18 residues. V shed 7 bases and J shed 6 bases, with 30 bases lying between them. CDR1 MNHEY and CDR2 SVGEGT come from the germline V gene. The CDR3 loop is CASKKGSSGWGLGAEAFF. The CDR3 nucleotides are TGTGCCAGCAAGAAAGGGTCATCTGGATGGGGTTTAGGCGCTGAAGCTTTCTTT.

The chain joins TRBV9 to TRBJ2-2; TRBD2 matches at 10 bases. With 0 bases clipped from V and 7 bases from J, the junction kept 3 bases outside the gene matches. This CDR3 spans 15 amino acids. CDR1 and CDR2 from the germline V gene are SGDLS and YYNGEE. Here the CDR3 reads CASSVASGGGGELFF. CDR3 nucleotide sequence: TGTGCCAGCAGCGTAGCTAGCGGGGGTGGCGGGGAGCTGTTTTTT.

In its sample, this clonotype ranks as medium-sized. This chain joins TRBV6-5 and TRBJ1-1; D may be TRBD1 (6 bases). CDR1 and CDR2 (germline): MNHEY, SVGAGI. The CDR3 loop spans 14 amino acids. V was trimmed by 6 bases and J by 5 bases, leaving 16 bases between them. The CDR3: CASRSRPGATEAFF. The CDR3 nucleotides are TGTGCCAGCAGATCCCGGCCGGGGGCGACTGAAGCTTTCTTT.